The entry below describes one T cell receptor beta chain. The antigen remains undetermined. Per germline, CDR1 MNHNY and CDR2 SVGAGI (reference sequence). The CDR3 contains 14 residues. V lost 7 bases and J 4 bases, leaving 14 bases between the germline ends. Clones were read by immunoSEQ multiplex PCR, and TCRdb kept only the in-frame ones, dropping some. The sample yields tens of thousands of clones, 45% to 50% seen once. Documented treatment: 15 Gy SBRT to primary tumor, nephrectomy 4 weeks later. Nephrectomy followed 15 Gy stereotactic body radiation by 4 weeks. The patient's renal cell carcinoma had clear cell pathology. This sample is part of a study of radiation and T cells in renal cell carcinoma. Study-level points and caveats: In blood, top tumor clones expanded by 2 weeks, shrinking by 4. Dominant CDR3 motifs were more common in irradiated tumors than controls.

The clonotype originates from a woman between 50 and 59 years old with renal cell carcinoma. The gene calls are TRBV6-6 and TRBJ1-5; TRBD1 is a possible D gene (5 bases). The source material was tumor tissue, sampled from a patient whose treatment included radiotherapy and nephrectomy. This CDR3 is CASTGGSANQPQHF. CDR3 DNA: TGTGCCAGCACCGGGGGAAGTGCTAATCAGCCCCAGCATTTT.